This T cell receptor beta chain was retrieved from a study of patients and donors after allogeneic stem cell transplantation. TCRdb re-derived calls from the RT-PCR reads in MiXCR, one entry per CDR3 protein. The table lists some 230,000 distinct CDR3 sequences, roughly an eighth of them singletons. This clonotype was recorded a few times. Sequencing was performed on blood, either unsorted or a sorted T cell fraction (not recorded which). The sequence was obtained from a human donor who was either an allogeneic HSCT recipient or a stem cell or donor lymphocyte infusion donor (not recorded which). It is not recorded whose cells these are; they may come from a transplant donor.

The CDR3 spells CSARDGNQNSPLHF. The DNA for the CDR3 is TGCAGCGCCCGCGACGGCAACCAGAATTCACCCCTCCACTTT. The V and J genes are TRBV29-1 and TRBJ1-6, with D uncertain. Per the germline V gene, CDR1 is SQVTM and CDR2 is ANQGSEA. The CDR3 spans 14 residues. With 7 bases removed from V and 7 bases from J, the gap between germline ends came to 17 bases.